The rows below give T cell receptor beta chains drawn from one sample of a study of CD8 T cells in ankylosing spondylitis. TCRdb redid the calling of the 5' RACE reads with MiXCR, one entry per CDR3 protein. The sample consists of about 500,000 distinct CDR3 sequences, about 13% of them appearing once. Sequenced material: blood, either unsorted or a sorted T cell fraction (not recorded which). Receptor source: a male donor with ankylosing spondylitis. Each CDR3 is given with its conserved first and last residue. A D gene is named only where the DNA matches it firmly. Clone size appears in some rows only: once, few, many, or a class for an expanded clone.

v_call	d_call	j_call	clone_size	cdr3_aa	cdr3_nt
TRBV2	TRBD1	TRBJ1-3	NA	CASRVRGTGTGNTIYF	TGTGCCAGCAGGGTCCGTGGGACAGGGACTGGAAACACCATATATTTT
TRBV20-1	NA	TRBJ1-5	NA	CSATLTGLNQPQHF	TGCAGTGCTACGCTGACAGGACTCAATCAGCCCCAGCATTTT
TRBV5-6	TRBD1	TRBJ2-1	few	CASSRGDRIGNEQFF	TGTGCCAGCAGCCGAGGGGACAGGATAGGCAATGAGCAGTTCTTC
TRBV7-2	NA	TRBJ2-2	NA	CASSLSGQHTGELFF	TGTGCCAGCAGCTTATCAGGACAGCACACCGGGGAGCTGTTTTTT
TRBV4-2	TRBD2	TRBJ2-3	many	CASSQGIAGVDTQYF	TGTGCCAGCAGCCAAGGGATAGCGGGAGTAGATACGCAGTATTTT
TRBV20-1	NA	TRBJ2-5	many	CSASLQETQYF	TGCAGTGCTAGTCTCCAAGAGACCCAGTACTTC
TRBV20-1	TRBD2	TRBJ2-1	NA	CSAGVAGGLFTYNEQFF	TGCAGTGCTGGGGTAGCGGGAGGGTTATTCACCTACAATGAGCAGTTCTTC
TRBV20-1	NA	TRBJ2-7	few	CSARDRRVGDDEQYF	TGCAGTGCTAGAGATCGGAGGGTGGGGGACGACGAGCAGTACTTC
TRBV11-3	NA	TRBJ1-2	few	CASSFTGSRSDGYTF	TGTGCCAGCAGCTTCACAGGGTCACGAAGTGACGGCTACACCTTC
TRBV15	NA	TRBJ2-7	NA	CATSREKGAYEQYF	TGTGCCACCAGCAGGGAAAAAGGGGCCTACGAGCAGTACTTC
TRBV29-1	NA	TRBJ1-3	few	CSVARAAGNTIYF	TGCAGCGTTGCTAGGGCGGCTGGAAACACCATATATTTT
TRBV10-3	NA	TRBJ2-2	NA	CAISESSSATGELFF	TGTGCCATCAGTGAGTCGTCGTCAGCCACCGGGGAGCTGTTTTTT
TRBV9	NA	TRBJ1-2	few	CASSVENYGYTF	TGTGCCAGCAGCGTAGAGAACTATGGCTACACCTTC
TRBV5-1	NA	TRBJ2-5	few	CASSLARDPSGTQYF	TGCGCCAGCAGCTTGGCCAGGGACCCATCCGGGACCCAGTACTTC
TRBV24-1	NA	TRBJ2-1	NA	CATSLEGKGTDEQFF	TGTGCCACCAGCCTAGAGGGTAAGGGGACCGATGAGCAGTTCTTC
TRBV5-1	TRBD2	TRBJ2-5	NA	CASSTILAGEETQYF	TGCGCCAGCAGTACGATACTAGCGGGAGAGGAGACCCAGTACTTC
TRBV4-2	TRBD2	TRBJ2-7	NA	CASSQDTSGGRRGQYF	TGTGCCAGCAGCCAAGACACTAGCGGGGGTCGGCGCGGGCAGTACTTC
TRBV20-1	NA	TRBJ1-1	many	CSAISQGVENTEAFF	TGCAGTGCGATCTCCCAGGGAGTGGAAAACACTGAAGCTTTCTTT
TRBV5-1	TRBD1	TRBJ2-1	NA	CASSRTGDYEQFF	TGCGCCAGCAGCCGGACAGGGGATTATGAGCAGTTCTTC
TRBV20-1	TRBD1	TRBJ2-5	NA	CSAKNPGGVETQYF	TGCAGTGCTAAGAACCCAGGGGGAGTGGAGACCCAGTACTTC
TRBV29-1	TRBD1	TRBJ2-3	many	CSVQADRGTDTQYF	TGCAGCGTCCAGGCGGACAGGGGGACAGATACGCAGTATTTT
TRBV7-9	NA	TRBJ2-3	many	CASTISSGDTQYF	TGTGCCAGCACGATTAGTAGCGGAGATACGCAGTATTTT
TRBV2	NA	TRBJ1-2	few	CASSEGTVIYGYTF	TGTGCCAGCAGTGAGGGGACGGTGATCTATGGCTACACCTTC